This T cell receptor (beta chain) was sequenced for a study of glioma-infiltrating T cells after dendritic cell vaccination. Turning to the study itself: Patients received autologous tumor lysate-pulsed dendritic cell vaccination between about 2002 and 2013. Residual fresh-frozen tumor from the vaccine-lysate resection served as pretreatment tumor.

CDR1 and CDR2 from the germline V gene are SGHNT and YYREEE (reference sequence). J gave up 4 bases and V 5 bases, and 3 bases lay outside the gene matches. The CDR3 loop spans 13 amino acids. Assay: immunoSEQ multiplex PCR; the TCRdb copy retains only in-frame clones and omits some. The table records over 950 clones, 70% to 90% of them present only once. Whole-study results and caveats: Estimated pretreatment TIL content predicted outcome after dendritic cell vaccination. Complete blood and tumor specimen sets were limited to few patients.

Regarding this clone: The antigen remains unidentified.

Sample: tumor tissue, taken before dendritic cell vaccination. The chain joins TRBV5-4 to TRBJ2-3, with 8 positions matching TRBD2. This TCR derives from a human donor with glioblastoma. CDR3 sequence: CASRPGGSDTQYF. CDR3 nucleotides: TGTGCCAGCAGACCGGGGGGGTCAGATACGCAGTATTTT.